These T cell receptor beta chains were read from a single sample in a study of cytomegalovirus exposure and HLA in healthy donors. Only in-frame clones appear in the TCRdb table, and some are missing; sequencing was by immunoSEQ multiplex PCR. The profile shows 65,000 or so clones, 70% to 80% of them singletons. Sequencing was performed on PBMCs. Receptor source: a girl aged 5-17 years in good health and CMV-seropositive. The CDR3 runs from the conserved cysteine through the conserved F or W. A D gene is named only where the DNA matches it firmly. Rows may omit the clone size; those that give it use once, few, many or a size class.

V gene: TRBV5-4
D gene: .
J gene: TRBJ1-5
clone size: few
CDR3 DNA: TGTGCCAGCAGCTCACAGGGTCTGGGTCAGCCCCAGCATTTT
CDR3 protein: CASSSQGLGQPQHF

V gene: TRBV5-1
D gene: TRBD1
J gene: TRBJ1-2
clone size: few
CDR3 DNA: TGCGCCAGCAGCTTACAGGGGGACTATGGCTACACCTTC
CDR3 protein: CASSLQGDYGYTF

V gene: TRBV28
D gene: .
J gene: TRBJ2-7
clone size: .
CDR3 DNA: TGTGCCTCCCGAGTGTCCTACGAGCAGTACTTC
CDR3 protein: CASRVSYEQYF

V gene: TRBV9
D gene: TRBD1
J gene: TRBJ1-4
clone size: .
CDR3 DNA: TGTGCCAGCAGCGTAGAAGGCCAGGGGGGTGAAAAACTGTTTTTT
CDR3 protein: CASSVEGQGGEKLFF

V gene: TRBV9
D gene: .
J gene: TRBJ1-1
clone size: .
CDR3 DNA: TGTGCCAGCAGCGTAGAACAGAACACTGAAGCTTTCTTT
CDR3 protein: CASSVEQNTEAFF

V gene: TRBV30
D gene: TRBD2
J gene: TRBJ2-7
clone size: once
CDR3 DNA: TGTGCCTGGAGGAGACTAGCGGGAATCTACGAGCAGTACTTC
CDR3 protein: CAWRRLAGIYEQYF

V gene: TRBV4-1
D gene: TRBD1
J gene: TRBJ2-1
clone size: .
CDR3 DNA: TGCGCCAGCAGCGTTGACAGGGACCACAATGAGCAGTTCTTC
CDR3 protein: CASSVDRDHNEQFF

V gene: TRBV29-1
D gene: .
J gene: TRBJ2-7
clone size: .
CDR3 DNA: TGCAGCGTTGGCAGCTCCTACGAGCAGTACTTC
CDR3 protein: CSVGSSYEQYF

V gene: TRBV27
D gene: TRBD1
J gene: TRBJ1-6
clone size: .
CDR3 DNA: TGTGCCAGCGGACGGGACAGGGAAGGATCACCCCTCCACTTT
CDR3 protein: CASGRDREGSPLHF

V gene: TRBV5-1
D gene: .
J gene: TRBJ2-5
clone size: .
CDR3 DNA: TGCGCCAGCAGCCCACGACAGAACCAAGAGACCCAGTACTTC
CDR3 protein: CASSPRQNQETQYF

V gene: TRBV2
D gene: TRBD2
J gene: TRBJ2-2
clone size: once
CDR3 DNA: TGTGCCAGCAGTGACTTGCCTGGACTAGCGGGGGCCCTAAGGGGGGAGCTGTTTTTT
CDR3 protein: CASSDLPGLAGALRGELFF

V gene: TRBV28
D gene: TRBD1
J gene: TRBJ2-5
clone size: .
CDR3 DNA: TGTGCCAGCAGGTCACAGGGGGAGACCCAGTACTTC
CDR3 protein: CASRSQGETQYF

V gene: TRBV5-6
D gene: .
J gene: TRBJ2-1
clone size: .
CDR3 DNA: TGTGCCAGCAGAATCGTCCGAGGGCAGGACAATGAGCAGTTCTTC
CDR3 protein: CASRIVRGQDNEQFF

V gene: TRBV15
D gene: TRBD1
J gene: TRBJ1-3
clone size: .
CDR3 DNA: TGTGCCACCAGCAGAGATACAGGGGCTGGAAACACCATATATTTT
CDR3 protein: CATSRDTGAGNTIYF

V gene: TRBV6-4
D gene: TRBD1
J gene: TRBJ1-2
clone size: few
CDR3 DNA: TGTGCCAGCAGAGGACAGGGGGCGCAGACTAACTATGGCTACACCTTC
CDR3 protein: CASRGQGAQTNYGYTF

V gene: TRBV21-1
D gene: .
J gene: TRBJ1-4
clone size: .
CDR3 DNA: TGTTACAGGGCCAAGGCTAATGAAAAACTGTTTTTT
CDR3 protein: CYRAKANEKLFF

V gene: TRBV2
D gene: .
J gene: TRBJ1-1
clone size: few
CDR3 DNA: TGTGCCAGCCTTGCTAGGCCAAACACTGAAGCTTTCTTT
CDR3 protein: CASLARPNTEAFF

V gene: TRBV5-4
D gene: .
J gene: TRBJ1-6
clone size: .
CDR3 DNA: TGTGCCAGCAGCCCCCGGGGGAAGGGGAATTCACCCCTCCACTTT
CDR3 protein: CASSPRGKGNSPLHF

V gene: TRBV10-3
D gene: .
J gene: TRBJ2-7
clone size: .
CDR3 DNA: TGTGCCATCAGCTCAGGGGCCGGACTGGCATACGAGCAGTACTTC
CDR3 protein: CAISSGAGLAYEQYF

V gene: TRBV9
D gene: TRBD2
J gene: TRBJ2-1
clone size: .
CDR3 DNA: TGTGCCAGCAGCGTAGGGGGGACCGGGACTACTTTCGTCTTC
CDR3 protein: CASSVGGTGTTFVF

V gene: TRBV6-5
D gene: .
J gene: TRBJ1-1
clone size: .
CDR3 DNA: TGTGCCAGCAAATCTCGGGGTGGGACTGAAGCTTTCTTT
CDR3 protein: CASKSRGGTEAFF

V gene: TRBV6-1
D gene: TRBD1
J gene: TRBJ1-5
clone size: few
CDR3 DNA: TGTGCCAGCAGTGGGGGACAGGGAAGAGGCAATCAGCCCCAGCATTTT
CDR3 protein: CASSGGQGRGNQPQHF

V gene: TRBV6-5
D gene: .
J gene: TRBJ1-5
clone size: .
CDR3 DNA: TGTGCCAGCAGTTACTCCGACCGAGGGCCCCAGCATTTT
CDR3 protein: CASSYSDRGPQHF

V gene: TRBV2
D gene: .
J gene: TRBJ2-7
clone size: .
CDR3 DNA: TGTGCCAGCAAGTCGGAAGAGGGGAGGTTTTACGAGCAGTACTTC
CDR3 protein: CASKSEEGRFYEQYF

V gene: TRBV20-1
D gene: .
J gene: TRBJ1-2
clone size: .
CDR3 DNA: TGCAGTGGTCGGACAATCGATGGCTACACCTTC
CDR3 protein: CSGRTIDGYTF

V gene: TRBV14
D gene: TRBD1
J gene: TRBJ1-4
clone size: .
CDR3 DNA: TGTGCCAGCAGCCCCGACAGGGAACACGAAAAACTGTTTTTT
CDR3 protein: CASSPDREHEKLFF

V gene: TRBV11-3
D gene: TRBD2
J gene: TRBJ2-1
clone size: .
CDR3 DNA: TGTGCCAGCAGCCCCGGGACTATGGTTCCGGGGTCCTACAATGAGCAGTTCTTC
CDR3 protein: CASSPGTMVPGSYNEQFF

V gene: TRBV5-4
D gene: .
J gene: TRBJ2-1
clone size: .
CDR3 DNA: TGTGCCAGCAGCTTCGGGTGGGAGTTTACCTCCTACAATGAGCAGTTCTTC
CDR3 protein: CASSFGWEFTSYNEQFF

V gene: TRBV19
D gene: TRBD1
J gene: TRBJ1-2
clone size: once
CDR3 DNA: TGTGCCAGTAGTACCACCGGGACAGCGACTTATGGCTACACCTTC
CDR3 protein: CASSTTGTATYGYTF

V gene: TRBV2
D gene: TRBD2
J gene: TRBJ2-7
clone size: .
CDR3 DNA: TGTGCCAGCACTCAAGGGCTAGCGGGGGGTTCCTACGAGCAGTACTTC
CDR3 protein: CASTQGLAGGSYEQYF

V gene: TRBV7-2
D gene: .
J gene: TRBJ2-7
clone size: .
CDR3 DNA: TGTGCCAGCAGCTTGCCTTTGTGGAGGGGACGTTCCTACGAGCAGTACTTC
CDR3 protein: CASSLPLWRGRSYEQYF

V gene: TRBV28
D gene: TRBD2
J gene: TRBJ2-7
clone size: few
CDR3 DNA: TGTGCCAGCAGTAGACTAGCGGGGGGACTAACCTACGAGCAGTACTTC
CDR3 protein: CASSRLAGGLTYEQYF

V gene: TRBV7-6
D gene: .
J gene: TRBJ1-5
clone size: .
CDR3 DNA: TGTGCCAGCAGCTTAAAGGGGGATCAGCCCCAGCATTTT
CDR3 protein: CASSLKGDQPQHF

V gene: TRBV2
D gene: TRBD1
J gene: TRBJ1-4
clone size: .
CDR3 DNA: TGTGCCAGCAGTACGGACAGGGCCAATGAAAAGCTGTTTTTT
CDR3 protein: CASSTDRANEKLFF

V gene: TRBV11-2
D gene: .
J gene: TRBJ1-1
clone size: .
CDR3 DNA: TGTGCCAGCAGCTCGGGACAAATGAACACTGAAGCTTTCTTT
CDR3 protein: CASSSGQMNTEAFF

V gene: TRBV19
D gene: .
J gene: TRBJ1-4
clone size: once
CDR3 DNA: TGTGCCAGTAGTAGCCAGCAGGTGCTTGAAAAACTGTTTTTT
CDR3 protein: CASSSQQVLEKLFF

V gene: TRBV7-2
D gene: TRBD1
J gene: TRBJ2-5
clone size: .
CDR3 DNA: TGTGCCAGCAGCTCAAGACAGGGGGGATCGGAGACCCAGTACTTC
CDR3 protein: CASSSRQGGSETQYF

V gene: TRBV9
D gene: .
J gene: TRBJ1-1
clone size: .
CDR3 DNA: TGTGCCAGCAGCTCACAGCTGAACACTGAAGCTTTCTTT
CDR3 protein: CASSSQLNTEAFF

V gene: TRBV19
D gene: TRBD1
J gene: TRBJ2-5
clone size: .
CDR3 DNA: TGTGCCAGTAGCACAGGGGGCAGTGAGACCCAGTACTTC
CDR3 protein: CASSTGGSETQYF

V gene: TRBV9
D gene: .
J gene: TRBJ1-2
clone size: .
CDR3 DNA: TGTGCCAGCAGCGTAGCGGAGACGGAGAGATATGGCTACACCTTC
CDR3 protein: CASSVAETERYGYTF

V gene: TRBV30
D gene: .
J gene: TRBJ2-1
clone size: .
CDR3 DNA: TGTGCCTGGAGTGTACGCTTAGTCTTTAGGAGCAATGAGCAGTTCTTC
CDR3 protein: CAWSVRLVFRSNEQFF

V gene: TRBV5-6
D gene: TRBD2
J gene: TRBJ2-7
clone size: once
CDR3 DNA: TGTGCCAGCAGCTGGTCCTATAGGGAGGGCGAGCAGTACTTC
CDR3 protein: CASSWSYREGEQYF